This T cell receptor (beta chain) originates from a study of blood T cell repertoires in COVID-19. This clone was seen just once. The CDR3 loop spans 12 amino acids. Germline values: CDR1 SGHKS, CDR2 YYEKEE (reference sequence). The germline V and J ends were trimmed by 4 bases and 4 bases, with 9 bases remaining between them. The repertoire was sequenced with immunoSEQ multiplex PCR; TCRdb's copy has only in-frame clones and lacks some. The sample comprises hundreds of thousands of clones, approximately 89% of which are singletons, and roughly 1.9% rests with the top ten. The chain uses TRBV5-5 and TRBJ2-7; D is unclear. The source of this sequence is a woman between 25 and 40 years old with COVID-19, enrolled during active disease. The specimen sequenced was peripheral blood. The CDR3 DNA reads as TGTGCCAGCAGCATACACCCTTACGAGCAGTACGTC. Residues: CASSIHPYEQYV.